The 11 T cell receptor beta chains reported below all come from one sample, sequenced in a study of blood T cell repertoires in COVID-19. Assay used: immunoSEQ multiplex PCR; TCRdb lists only in-frame clones, some missing. This sample has 90,000 to 150,000 clones, with around three quarters found just once. The source material was peripheral blood. The receptor set was obtained from a woman of 80 years or more with acute or convalescent COVID-19.

V usage is TRBV27 and J usage is TRBJ1-1; a weak D match, TRBD1 (6 bases). This CDR3 is 14 amino acids long. The V gene lost 11 bases and the J gene lost 1 base, with 17 bases spanning the gap. Germline V gives CDR1 MNHEY, CDR2 SMNVEV (reference sequence). This CDR3 reads CASRRGLTNTEAFF. The DNA of the CDR3 is TGTGCCTCACGCAGGGGCTTAACGAACACTGAAGCTTTCTTT.

The chain employs TRBV2 and TRBJ1-2, with 8 positions matching TRBD1. The CDR3 spans 15 residues. Trimming cost V 6 bases and J 7 bases; bases outside gene matches: 13. Germline CDR1 reads SNHLY; CDR2 reads FYNNEI. DNA of the CDR3: TGTGCCAGCAGATCCCAGGCAGGGGGCGCCCTTGGCTACACCTTC. Translating it yields CASRSQAGGALGYTF.

The chain joins TRBV23-1 to TRBJ1-5; 12 bases agree with TRBD1. TRBV23-1 is recorded as an ORF, its role being uncertain. This CDR3 contains 16 residues. The V segment lost 1 base and the J segment 3 bases; nucleotides outside the gene matches: 1. The CDR3 reads CASSQWDRGLNQPQHF. The CDR3 DNA sequence: TGCGCCAGCAGTCAATGGGACAGGGGGCTCAATCAGCCCCAGCATTTT.

This chain uses TRBV19 with TRBJ2-1, with 10 bases fitting TRBD2. The J segment lost 8 bases and the V segment lost 6 bases, leaving 10 bases of the junction unmatched. The germline CDR1 and CDR2 sequences are LNHDA and SQIVND (reference sequence). The CDR3 totals 15 residues. The CDR3 here is CASSHPGLAFYEQFF. CDR3 nucleotides: TGTGCCAGTAGCCACCCGGGACTAGCGTTTTATGAGCAGTTCTTC.

The chain uses TRBV29-1 and TRBJ2-1, with D possibly TRBD2 on 7 matching bases. The germline CDR1 and CDR2 sequences are SQVTM and ANQGSEA. This CDR3 contains 14 residues. V gave up 5 bases and J gave up 4 bases, with 15 bases separating them. CDR3 residues: CSVLAAGAYNEQFF. The CDR3 DNA sequence: TGCAGCGTTCTTGCGGCGGGGGCATACAATGAGCAGTTCTTC.

The chain carries TRBV6-2 or TRBV6-3 and TRBJ1-2; possible D gene TRBD1, 6 bases. This CDR3 region has 16 residues. The V gene lost 4 bases and the J gene lost 4 bases, with 19 bases spanning the gap. Per germline, CDR1 MNHEY and CDR2 SVGEGT. For the CDR3, the DNA is TGTGCCAGCAGTTCCAGTTGGGGGGGCGAAAGCTATGGCTACACCTTC. Its protein product is CASSSSWGGESYGYTF.

The V gene is TRBV5-5, the J gene TRBJ1-1; 9 positions agree with TRBD1. V lost 3 bases, J lost 10 bases, and 10 bases stayed unmatched. The CDR3 contains 14 residues. Germline V CDR1 and CDR2: SGHKS, YYEKEE (reference sequence). The CDR3 region is CASSSPDRGNRAFF. CDR3 nucleotide sequence: TGTGCCAGCAGCTCCCCGGACAGGGGAAATCGAGCTTTCTTT.

This rearrangement joins TRBV6-5 to TRBJ2-3; D call uncertain. V lost 0 bases and J lost 0, with 10 bases in between. CDR1 is MNHEY, CDR2 SVGAGI, per germline. The CDR3 sequence is 16 residues long. CDR3 in amino acids: CASSYSAVASTDTQYF. Here the CDR3 DNA reads TGTGCCAGCAGTTACTCCGCAGTTGCTAGCACAGATACGCAGTATTTT.

This clone appeared once. V usage is TRBV7-8 and J usage is TRBJ1-6; the D is unclear. Germline V lookup: CDR1 SGHVS, CDR2 FQNEAQ. The CDR3 consists of 15 residues. Deletions cut 5 bases from V and 0 bases from J, with 8 bases between. In DNA form, the CDR3 reads TGTGCCAGCAGCCGAGAGCGCTCCTATAATTCACCCCTCCACTTT. It encodes CASSRERSYNSPLHF.

The V call is TRBV11-2, the J call TRBJ2-1; D gene uncertain. V was clipped by 5 bases and J by 6 bases, with 14 bases between them. The germline V gene encodes CDR1 SGHAT and CDR2 FQNNGV. The CDR3 totals 14 residues. CDR3 protein: CASSPSTGLNEQFF. Here the CDR3 DNA reads TGTGCCAGCAGCCCGAGTACTGGGCTCAATGAGCAGTTCTTC.

The V gene is TRBV7-3, the J gene TRBJ2-2; 11 bases are a match to TRBD2. The CDR3 is 18 amino acids. With V trimmed by 5 bases and J by 8 bases, 16 bases remained unmatched. Germline CDR1 is SGHTA and CDR2 is FQGTGA. The CDR3 DNA is TGTGCCAGCAGCCCAACTAGCGGGAGTATACGGGCTGAAGGGGAGCTGTTTTTT. It yields the protein CASSPTSGSIRAEGELFF.